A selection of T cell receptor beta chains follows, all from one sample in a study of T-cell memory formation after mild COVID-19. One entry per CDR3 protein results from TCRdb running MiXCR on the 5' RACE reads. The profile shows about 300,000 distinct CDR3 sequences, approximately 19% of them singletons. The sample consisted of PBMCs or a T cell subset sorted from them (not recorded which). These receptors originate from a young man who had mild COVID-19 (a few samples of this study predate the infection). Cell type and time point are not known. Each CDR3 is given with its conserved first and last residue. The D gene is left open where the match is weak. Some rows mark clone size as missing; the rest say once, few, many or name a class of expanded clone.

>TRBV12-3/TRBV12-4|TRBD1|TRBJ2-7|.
TGTGCCAGCAGTTGGGACAGGGGATACCCTGGATCTCCCTACGAGCAGTACTTC
CASSWDRGYPGSPYEQYF
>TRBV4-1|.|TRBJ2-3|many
TGCGCCAGCAGCCAAGTTTATACTAGCACAGATACGCAGTATTTT
CASSQVYTSTDTQYF
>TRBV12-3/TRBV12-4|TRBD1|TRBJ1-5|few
TGTGCCAGCAGCCTCCGACAGGGGGCAAATCAGCCCCAGCATTTT
CASSLRQGANQPQHF
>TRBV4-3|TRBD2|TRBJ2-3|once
TGCGCCAGCAGCCAAGATGGACTAGCGGGGATCACAGATACGCAGTATTTT
CASSQDGLAGITDTQYF
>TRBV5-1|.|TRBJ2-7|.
TGCGCCAGCAGCTTGGGACCGACCAACGAGCAGTACTTC
CASSLGPTNEQYF
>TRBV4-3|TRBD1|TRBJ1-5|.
TGCGCCAGCAGCCGGTCGACAGGGGCAAATCAGCCCCAGCATTTT
CASSRSTGANQPQHF
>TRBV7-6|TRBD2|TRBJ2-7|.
TGTGCCAGCAGCCTCAGCACTAGCGGGAGGACCTACGAGCAGTACTTC
CASSLSTSGRTYEQYF
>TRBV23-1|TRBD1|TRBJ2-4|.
TGCGCCCGGGGACAGCCCCTAGCCAAAAACATTCAGTACTTC
CARGQPLAKNIQYF
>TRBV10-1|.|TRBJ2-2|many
TGCGCCAGCAGTGCCACACTGGACCTAAACACCGGGGAGCTGTTTTTT
CASSATLDLNTGELFF
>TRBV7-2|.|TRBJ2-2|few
TGTGCCAGCAGCTTAATTGAGAACACCGGGGAGCTGTTTTTT
CASSLIENTGELFF
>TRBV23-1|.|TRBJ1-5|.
TGCGCCAGCAGTCTGGCAGGGCAAACCCAGACCGGATCCCAGCATTTT
CASSLAGQTQTGSQHF
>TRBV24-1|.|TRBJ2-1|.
TGTGCCACCAGTGAGTCTGGGTCCTCTAATGAGCAGTTCTTC
CATSESGSSNEQFF
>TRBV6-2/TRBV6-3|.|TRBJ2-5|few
TGTGCCAGCAGTGTAGTCCGGGAATTTGAAGAGACCCAGTACTTC
CASSVVREFEETQYF
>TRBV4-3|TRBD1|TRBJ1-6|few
TGCGCCAGCAGCCAAGCATATTTCGTGGGGACAGGGAATAATTCACCCCTCCACTTT
CASSQAYFVGTGNNSPLHF
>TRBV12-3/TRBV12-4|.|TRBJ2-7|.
TGTGCCAGCAGTTTCAGGGACCCGTACGAGCAGTACTTC
CASSFRDPYEQYF
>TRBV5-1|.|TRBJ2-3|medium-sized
TGCGCCAGCAGCTTCGAACGAGGCACAGATACGCAGTATTTT
CASSFERGTDTQYF
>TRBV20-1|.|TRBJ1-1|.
TGCAGTGCTAGAGATGTGTTGGGCCTAGACATGAACACTGAAGCTTTCTTT
CSARDVLGLDMNTEAFF
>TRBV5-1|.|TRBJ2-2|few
TGCGCCAGCAGCTTAATTAGGGCACTTAACACCGGGGAGCTGTTTTTT
CASSLIRALNTGELFF
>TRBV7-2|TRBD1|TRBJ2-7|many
TGTGCCAGCAGCGCCGGACAGGGTACCTCCTACGAGCAGTACTTC
CASSAGQGTSYEQYF
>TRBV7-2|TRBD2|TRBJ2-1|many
TGTGCCAGCAGCCCCGGGACTAGCGACTACAATGAGCAGTTCTTC
CASSPGTSDYNEQFF
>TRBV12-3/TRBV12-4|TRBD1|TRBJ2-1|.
TGTGCCAGCAGTCCATTTGTCGGGACAGGGTCGTCTGAGCAGTTCTTC
CASSPFVGTGSSEQFF
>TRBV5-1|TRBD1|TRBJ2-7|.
TGCGCCAGCAGCCCCACAGGGGGACGCTACGAGCAGTACTTC
CASSPTGGRYEQYF
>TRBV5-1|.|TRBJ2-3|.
TGCGCCAGCAGAGAGTCGGGAACAGATACGCAGTATTTT
CASRESGTDTQYF
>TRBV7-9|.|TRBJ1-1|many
TGTGCCAGCAGCTTAGGGCAGGGGCTGAACACTGAAGCTTTCTTT
CASSLGQGLNTEAFF
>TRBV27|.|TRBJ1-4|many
TGTGCCAGCACCGCCGGGGGACGGGAAAAACTGTTTTTT
CASTAGGREKLFF
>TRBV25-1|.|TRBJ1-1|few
TGTGCCAGCAGTGTTGGGGGGGCGAACACTGAAGCTTTCTTT
CASSVGGANTEAFF
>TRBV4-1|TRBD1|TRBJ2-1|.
TGCGCCAGCAGCCTCACCAACACCGGGACAGGGACAAATGAGCAGTTCTTC
CASSLTNTGTGTNEQFF
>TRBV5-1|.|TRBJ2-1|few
TGCGCCAGCAGTCCCTACGGGGGAAATGAGCAGTTCTTC
CASSPYGGNEQFF
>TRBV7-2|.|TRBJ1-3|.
TGTGCCAGCAGCTTAGTAGCAGGCCCCGGACTCTCTGGAAACACCATATATTTT
CASSLVAGPGLSGNTIYF
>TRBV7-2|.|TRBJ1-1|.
TGTGCCAGCAGCCCCCGGACGGATGCGCGTGAAGCTTTCTTT
CASSPRTDAREAFF
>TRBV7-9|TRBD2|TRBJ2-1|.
TGTGCCAGCAGCTCGCGGGGGATCTCCTACAATGAGCAGTTCTTC
CASSSRGISYNEQFF
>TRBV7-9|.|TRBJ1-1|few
TGTGCCAGCCACGGGGGGGTCGGTGAAGCTTTCTTT
CASHGGVGEAFF
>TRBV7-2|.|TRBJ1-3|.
TGTGCCAGCAGCCCCTATACGGGGGGAAACACCATATATTTT
CASSPYTGGNTIYF
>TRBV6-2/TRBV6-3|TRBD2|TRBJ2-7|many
TGTGCCAGCAGTTACTCGGTGACTAGCGGGGCTCGTTACGAGCAGTACTTC
CASSYSVTSGARYEQYF
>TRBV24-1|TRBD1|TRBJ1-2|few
TGTGCCACCAGTGACAGACAGGGGAATGGCTACACCTTC
CATSDRQGNGYTF
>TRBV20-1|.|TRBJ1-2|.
TGCAGTGCTGGAAGGGACTATGGCTACACCTTC
CSAGRDYGYTF
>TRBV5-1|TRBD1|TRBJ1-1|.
TGCGCCAGCAGCACGGGACAGGAAAACACTGAAGCTTTCTTT
CASSTGQENTEAFF
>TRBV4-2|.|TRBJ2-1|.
TGTGCCAGCAGCCAAAGTATATTGGCGGAGCAGTTCTTC
CASSQSILAEQFF
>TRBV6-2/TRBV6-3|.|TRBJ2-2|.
TGTGCCAGCAGTTCCCTTGGGGTGACTGGGGAGCTGTTTTTT
CASSSLGVTGELFF
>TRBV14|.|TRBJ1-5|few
TGTGCCAGCAGCCAAAGAGGACCACCCCGTAATCAGCCCCAGCATTTT
CASSQRGPPRNQPQHF
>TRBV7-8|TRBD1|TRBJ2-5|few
TGTGCCAGCGGACGGGACAGTGAGACCCAGTACTTC
CASGRDSETQYF
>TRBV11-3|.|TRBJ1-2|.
TGTGCCAGCAGAAGATCGGGTGGTAACTATGGCTACACCTTC
CASRRSGGNYGYTF
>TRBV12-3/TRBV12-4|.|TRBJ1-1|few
TGTGCCAGCAGTCCCTCGGGGAGCATGAACACTGAAGCTTTCTTT
CASSPSGSMNTEAFF
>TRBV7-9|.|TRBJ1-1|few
TGTGCCAGCAGCTCTGGGGGGCGCCGGAACACTGAAGCTTTCTTT
CASSSGGRRNTEAFF
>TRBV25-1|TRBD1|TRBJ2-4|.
TGTGCCAGCAGTGGCCAAGATACAGGGGTTCAGTACTTC
CASSGQDTGVQYF
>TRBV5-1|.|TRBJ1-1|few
TGCGCCAGCAGCCGGGGGGGTGCTCCCGACACTGAAGCTTTCTTT
CASSRGGAPDTEAFF
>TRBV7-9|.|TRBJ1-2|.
TGTGCCAGCAGCCCAAGTCGGACGGATTATGGCTACACCTTC
CASSPSRTDYGYTF
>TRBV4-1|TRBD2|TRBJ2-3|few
TGCGCCAGCAGCCATCGCCTAGCGGGGGGGCTTGATACGCAGTATTTT
CASSHRLAGGLDTQYF
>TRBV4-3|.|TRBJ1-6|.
TGCGCCAGCAGCCATGATTCAATGGCCCCCTATAATTCACCCCTCCACTTT
CASSHDSMAPYNSPLHF
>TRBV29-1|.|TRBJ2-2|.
TGCAGCGTCGTACAGGGTATCACCGGGGAGCTGTTTTTT
CSVVQGITGELFF
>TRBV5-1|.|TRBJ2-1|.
TGCGCCAGCAGCTTGGCCGGGGCAAGGCCTAATGAGCAGTTCTTC
CASSLAGARPNEQFF
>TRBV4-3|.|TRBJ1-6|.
TGCGCCAGCAGCCAAGGCCCGGGGTTTGCCAAGGGGTCACCCCTCCACTTT
CASSQGPGFAKGSPLHF
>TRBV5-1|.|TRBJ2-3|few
TGCGCCAGCAGCATCCCCGGGACCCTAAAGACAGATACGCAGTATTTT
CASSIPGTLKTDTQYF
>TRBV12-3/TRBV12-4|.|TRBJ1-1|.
TGTGCCAGCAGCTCCAGCAGTCTCACTGAAGCTTTCTTT
CASSSSSLTEAFF
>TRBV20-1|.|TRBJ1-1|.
TGCAGTGCTAGAGAGCTATCAGGGGCCACTGAAGCTTTCTTT
CSARELSGATEAFF
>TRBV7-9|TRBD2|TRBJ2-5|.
TGTGCCAGCAGCTTCACTAGCGGTTGGCAAGAGACCCAGTACTTC
CASSFTSGWQETQYF
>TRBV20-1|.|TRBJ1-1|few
TGCAGTGCTAGCCATAGGGAAAAGGGATTTGAAGCTTTCTTT
CSASHREKGFEAFF
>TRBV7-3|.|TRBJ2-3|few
TGTGCCAGCAGTGGGCAGGGCCATTCGGGCACAGATACGCAGTATTTT
CASSGQGHSGTDTQYF